The 27 T cell receptor beta chains given below trace back to one sample, sequenced in a study of T-cell reconstitution after alpha-beta-depleted transplantation in children. The TCRbeta library incorporated unique molecular identifiers. TCRdb re-derived calls from the PCR reads in MiXCR, one entry per CDR3 protein. The sample consists of over 550,000 distinct CDR3 sequences, roughly 10% of them appearing once. The sequencing used PBMCs from the stem cell graft donor, collected from the stem cell graft. Receptors originate from a human donor who donated a stem cell graft to a child with acute myeloid leukemia.

The sample holds a few counts of this clonotype. The chain employs TRBV5-1 and TRBJ2-7, with 8 bases identical to TRBD2. The ends lost 4 bases at V and 3 bases at J; junction bases unmatched: 15. From germline, CDR1 is SGHRS and CDR2 YFSETQ. The CDR3 sequence is 17 residues long. CDR3 protein: CASSRGGNSGDFYEQYF. For the CDR3, the DNA is TGCGCCAGCAGCCGGGGTGGGAATAGCGGGGACTTCTACGAGCAGTACTTC.

In this sample, this clonotype turned up many times. This may arise from a read error, as a much more abundant clone is one base away. V gene TRBV3-1 combines with J gene TRBJ1-1, with no clear D. Per germline, CDR1 LGHDT and CDR2 YNNKEL (reference sequence). CDR3 size: 13 residues. V lost 2 bases and J lost 1, with 5 bases in between. CDR3 loop: CASSQYQNTEAFF. In DNA, the CDR3 is TGTGCCAGCAGCCAATACCAGAACACTGAAGCTTTCTTT.

This clonotype has ten or more counts. The chain joins TRBV20-1 to TRBJ2-1, with D possibly being TRBD1 or TRBD2 (6 bases each). Germline CDR1 and CDR2: DFQATT and SNEGSKA (reference sequence). V shed 5 bases and J shed 10 bases, with 12 bases lying between them. There are 11 residues in the CDR3. CDR3: CSALAGQEQFF. The CDR3 bases are TGCAGTGCTTTGGCGGGACAAGAGCAGTTCTTC.

The V call is TRBV5-1, the J call TRBJ2-1; TRBD2 might be the D (6 bases). V was pared by 4 bases and J by 6 bases, with 17 bases between. The germline V gene has CDR1 SGHRS and CDR2 YFSETQ. The CDR3 totals 15 residues. The DNA for the CDR3 is TGCGCCAGCAGCCCAGGAACTAGCTCAGTCAATGAGCAGTTCTTC. Residues: CASSPGTSSVNEQFF.

In its sample, this clonotype was seen many times. The rearrangement links TRBV11-1 to TRBJ2-7; D not certain. Trimming removed 1 base from V and 0 bases from J, with 7 bases in between. Per germline, CDR1 SGHAT and CDR2 FQDESV (reference sequence). The CDR3 consists of 14 residues. CDR3 residues: CASSLGADSYEQYF. Here the CDR3 DNA reads TGTGCCAGCAGCTTAGGAGCCGACTCCTACGAGCAGTACTTC.

This clonotype was counted many times. The chain's CDR3 is CASLIAGGTYEQYF. The CDR3 nucleotides are TGTGCCAGCCTGATAGCGGGAGGGACCTACGAGCAGTACTTC. This chain links TRBV7-9 with TRBJ2-7, with 11 bases that match TRBD2. V lost 8 bases, J lost 2 bases, and 5 bases stayed unmatched. Germline V lookup: CDR1 SEHNR, CDR2 FQNEAQ (reference sequence). The CDR3 consists of 14 residues.

This clonotype has just a few counts. The chain joins TRBV2 to TRBJ2-2; 7 bases match TRBD2. The CDR3 consists of 15 residues. V lost 5 bases to trimming and J lost 1 base; unmatched junction nucleotides: 4. The germline V gene encodes CDR1 SNHLY and CDR2 FYNNEI. CDR3 nucleotides: TGTGCCAGCAGTCCACTAGCGATGAACACCGGGGAGCTGTTTTTT. Translation: CASSPLAMNTGELFF.

The chain combines TRBV30 with TRBJ1-1; D remains ambiguous. Germline V gene data show CDR1 as GTSNPN and CDR2 as SVGIG (reference sequence). This CDR3 has 14 residues. V was cut by 3 bases and J by 4 bases, with 15 bases left in between. CDR3 bases: TGTGCCTGGAGAAGAGGTAGCAGGACCACTGAAGCTTTCTTT. The encoded protein is CAWRRGSRTTEAFF.

V is TRBV7-9 and J is TRBJ2-5; 9 bases are shared with TRBD2. Germline V gives CDR1 SEHNR, CDR2 FQNEAQ (reference sequence). The junction had 3 bases not matched to a gene; V was cut back by 1 base and J by 0 bases. This CDR3 is built from 16 residues. CDR3 in DNA: TGTGCCAGCAGCTTAGTGAGCGGGGGGTACCAAGAGACCCAGTACTTC. This sequence encodes CASSLVSGGYQETQYF. Combining the CDR3 with reference TRBV7-9 and TRBJ2-5 gives the whole variable domain DTGVSQNPRHKITKRGQNVTFRCDPISEHNRLYWYRQTLGQGPEFLTYFQNEAQLEKSRLLSDRFSAERPKGSFSTLEIQRTEQGDSAMYLCASSLVSGGYQETQYFGPGTRLLVL.

This clonotype was observed a few times. The chain combines TRBV29-1 with TRBJ2-1; D uncertain. V was shortened by 4 bases and J by 0 bases, with 13 bases between the two germline ends. CDR1 and CDR2 from the germline V gene are SQVTM and ANQGSEA. The CDR3 has 15 residues. The CDR3: CSVATGPSSYNEQFF. The DNA for the CDR3 is TGCAGCGTTGCGACTGGACCGAGCTCCTACAATGAGCAGTTCTTC.

The rearrangement uses TRBV29-1 and TRBJ1-2, with D maybe TRBD1 (5 bases). CDR3 size: 13 residues. In germline, CDR1 is SQVTM, CDR2 ANQGSEA. Trimming stripped 4 bases from V and 8 bases from J, with 17 bases between. The CDR3 region has the DNA TGCAGCGTTGTTGGGGGACTAGTTTTGGGCTACACCTTC. This encodes CSVVGGLVLGYTF. Using reference TRBV29-1 and TRBJ1-2 for the parts outside the CDR3, the full variable domain is SAVISQKPSRDICQRGTSLTIQCQVDSQVTMMFWYRQQPGQSLTLIATANQGSEATYESGFVIDKFPISRPNLTFSTLTVSNMSPEDSSIYLCSVVGGLVLGYTFGSGTRLTVV.

There are a few counts of this clonotype. The V call is TRBV3-1, the J call TRBJ2-5; perhaps D is TRBD1 or TRBD2 (5 bases each). Germline V gene data show CDR1 as LGHDT and CDR2 as YNNKEL (reference sequence). The length of the CDR3 is 20 residues. V was shortened by 0 bases and J by 2 bases, with 25 bases between the two germline ends. The CDR3 reads CASSQERKVAKNGGQETQYF. The CDR3 DNA is TGTGCCAGCAGCCAAGAACGGAAAGTAGCAAAAAATGGGGGTCAAGAGACCCAGTACTTC.

In its sample, this clonotype was seen a few times. The chain uses TRBV6-2 or TRBV6-3 and TRBJ2-1; 7 bases line up with TRBD2. The CDR3 has 14 residues. Per germline, CDR1 MNHEY and CDR2 SVGEGT. Trimming at V came to 6 bases and at J to 7 bases, leaving 9 bases not matched to a gene. The CDR3 DNA reads as TGTGCCAGCAGGGAGGGAGGGCCGAAAAATGAGCAGTTCTTC. Protein sequence: CASREGGPKNEQFF.

V is TRBV12-5 and J is TRBJ2-3; TRBD2 is a possible D gene (6 bases). With 1 base removed from V and 6 bases from J, the gap between germline ends came to 11 bases. The CDR3 consists of 14 residues. Germline V gene data show CDR1 as LGHNT and CDR2 as FRNRAP. DNA of the CDR3: TGTGCTAGTGGTTTGGACGTCGGAGGGGATACGCAGTATTTT. This sequence encodes CASGLDVGGDTQYF.

This clonotype was detected many times. The chain has TRBV28 and TRBJ1-1; D is uncertain. CDR3 length equals 12 residues. V was trimmed by 2 bases and J by 8 bases, leaving 9 bases between them. Germline assignment: CDR1 MDHEN and CDR2 SYDVKM. The CDR3 is CASSLGRVEAFF. The CDR3 DNA reads as TGTGCCAGCAGTTTAGGGAGAGTCGAAGCTTTCTTT. Using reference TRBV28 and TRBJ1-1 for the parts outside the CDR3, the full variable domain is DVKVTQSSRYLVKRTGEKVFLECVQDMDHENMFWYRQDPGLGLRLIYFSYDVKMKEKGDIPEGYSVSREKKERFSLILESASTNQTSMYLCASSLGRVEAFFGQGTRLTVV.

This clonotype was seen repeatedly, ten times or more. The V and J genes are TRBV20-1 and TRBJ2-5; 7 bases are shared with TRBD1. V lost 0 bases and J lost 5; bases outside the gene matches: 9. The germline V gene encodes CDR1 DFQATT and CDR2 SNEGSKA (reference sequence). This CDR3 is 15 amino acids long. As DNA, the CDR3 is TGCAGTGCTAGAGAGCCCGGGACAGCCGTGGAGACCCAGTACTTC. Its protein is CSAREPGTAVETQYF.

In this sample, this clonotype turned up a few times. J is TRBJ2-7 and V is TRBV24-1; D is uncertain. The CDR3 has 13 residues. The germline V gene has CDR1 KGHDR and CDR2 SFDVKD. V was clipped by 4 bases and J by 2 bases, with 8 bases between them. The CDR3 bases are TGTGCCACCAGTGACCCCGACGCCTACGAGCAGTACTTC. Protein: CATSDPDAYEQYF.

At least ten counts were recorded for this clonotype. The CDR3 coding sequence is TGCAGCGCATTCGCCGTGGGCATGAACACTGAAGCTTTCTTT. Amino acid sequence: CSAFAVGMNTEAFF. This sequence joins TRBV29-1 and TRBJ1-1; D uncertain. Trimming took 7 bases from V and 0 from J, leaving 15 bases between them. The germline gives CDR1 SQVTM, CDR2 ANQGSEA. The CDR3 spans 14 residues.

This sequence joins TRBV20-1 and TRBJ2-3, with D hard to call. The V gene lost 5 bases and the J gene lost 4 bases, with 7 bases spanning the gap. There are 11 residues in the CDR3. From germline, CDR1 is DFQATT and CDR2 SNEGSKA (reference sequence). The CDR3 loop reads CSAPTADTQYF. Here the CDR3 DNA reads TGCAGTGCTCCGACGGCAGATACGCAGTATTTT.

This clonotype was seen at least ten times. The rearrangement links TRBV9 to TRBJ2-1, with D possibly matching TRBD2 (5 bases). CDR1 and CDR2 (germline): SGDLS, YYNGEE. The germline V and J ends were trimmed by 6 bases and 9 bases, with 22 bases remaining between them. This CDR3 is built from 15 residues. CDR3 protein: CASNPSGTYNGEQFF. Written as DNA, the CDR3 is TGTGCCAGCAACCCATCGGGAACCTACAACGGTGAGCAGTTCTTC.

The chain has TRBV6-1 and TRBJ2-5; TRBD1 aligns across 7 bases. The CDR3 sequence is 17 residues long. The V and J ends lost 2 bases and 2 bases, in that order; junction bases with no gene match: 11. Germline lookup yields CDR1 MNHNS and CDR2 SASEGT. CDR3 in amino acids: CASSEKPRDSYQETQYF. CDR3 in DNA: TGTGCCAGCAGTGAAAAACCCCGGGACAGCTATCAAGAGACCCAGTACTTC.

This clonotype was seen a few times. The rearrangement joins TRBV12-3 or TRBV12-4 to TRBJ2-1; 9 positions match TRBD2. V lost 3 bases, J lost 8 bases, and 5 bases stayed unmatched. The CDR3 runs 14 residues. The chain's CDR3 is CASSLASGTDEQFF. Written as DNA, the CDR3 is TGTGCCAGCAGTTTGGCTAGCGGGACAGATGAGCAGTTCTTC.

The rearrangement joins TRBV10-3 to TRBJ2-5; D possibly corresponds to TRBD1 (7 bases). This CDR3 region has 12 residues. Germline lookup yields CDR1 ENHRY and CDR2 SYGVKD. V dropped 10 bases and J dropped 5 bases, with 14 bases sitting between them. The CDR3 region has the DNA TGTGCCACCAGGGGGGATTTGGAGACCCAGTACTTC. Translation: CATRGDLETQYF.

In its sample, this clonotype was seen many times. The V gene is TRBV7-2, the J gene TRBJ2-3, with 9 bases identical to TRBD1. V gave up 5 bases and J gave up 4 bases; unmatched junction bases: 7. This CDR3 has 15 amino acids. Germline lookup yields CDR1 SGHTA and CDR2 FQGNSA. The CDR3 bases are TGTGCCAGCAGCCCCGGACAGGGGTTCGCAGATACGCAGTATTTT. This gives the protein CASSPGQGFADTQYF.

There are many counts of this clonotype. The chain couples TRBV20-1 to TRBJ2-1; 7 bases align to TRBD2. This CDR3 comprises 15 residues. Germline-derived CDR1 and CDR2 are DFQATT and SNEGSKA (reference sequence). V was clipped by 3 bases and J by 1 base; unmatched bases: 6. CDR3 DNA sequence: TGCAGTGCTAGTAGGGAGGGGATTTCCTACAATGAGCAGTTCTTC. Protein: CSASREGISYNEQFF.

V gene TRBV5-1 combines with J gene TRBJ1-1; 8 nucleotides agree with TRBD1. Trimming cost V 0 bases and J 3 bases; bases outside gene matches: 4. CDR1 is SGHRS, CDR2 YFSETQ, per germline. CDR3 length: 15 amino acids. The CDR3 DNA reads as TGCGCCAGCAGCTTGGTCGGACAGGGACACACTGAAGCTTTCTTT. Encoded protein: CASSLVGQGHTEAFF.

This clonotype occurred a few times. As DNA, the CDR3 is TGTGCCAGCAGTTCCCGACTAGCGGGTCCGGCTGAGACGCAGTATTTT. Its protein is CASSSRLAGPAETQYF. This chain connects TRBV7-9 to TRBJ2-3; 10 nucleotides agree with TRBD2. The CDR3 runs to 16 residues. V lost 6 bases to trimming and J lost 9 bases; unmatched junction nucleotides: 15. From germline, CDR1 is SEHNR and CDR2 FQNEAQ (reference sequence).